The sequence of this T cell receptor (beta chain) was determined in a study of blood T cells in healthy people across ages. The CDR3 is made up of 12 amino acids. V dropped 8 bases and J dropped 2 bases, with 12 bases sitting between them. Looked up from germline, CDR1 is DFQATT and CDR2 is SNEGSKA (reference sequence). Extractions gave at least 6 micrograms of total RNA per sample. Next came a second PCR, run for about 6 to 11 cycles, which used a sample-barcoded 5' primer along with a J-beta primer mix. TCRdb ran MiXCR on the 5' RACE reads and lists one entry per CDR3 protein. The sample includes fewer than 2,000,000 distinct CDR3 sequences, 39% of them seen just once.

The material sequenced was blood. The TCR was taken from a human donor in good health. V and J are TRBV20-1 and TRBJ2-5, with D uncertain. The CDR3: CSYVMTQETQYF. CDR3 nucleotides: TGCAGTTACGTCATGACTCAAGAGACCCAGTACTTC.